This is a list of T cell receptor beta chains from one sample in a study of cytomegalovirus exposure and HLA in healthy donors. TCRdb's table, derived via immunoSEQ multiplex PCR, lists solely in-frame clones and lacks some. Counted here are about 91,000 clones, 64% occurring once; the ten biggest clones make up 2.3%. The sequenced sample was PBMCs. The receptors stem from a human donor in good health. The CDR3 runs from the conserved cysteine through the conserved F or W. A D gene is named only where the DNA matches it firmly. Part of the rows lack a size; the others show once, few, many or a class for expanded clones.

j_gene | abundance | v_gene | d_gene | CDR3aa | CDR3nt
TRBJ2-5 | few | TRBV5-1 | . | CASSMLGGETQYF | TGCGCCAGCAGTATGTTGGGGGGAGAGACCCAGTACTTC
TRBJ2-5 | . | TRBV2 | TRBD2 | CASSEGRGETQYF | TGTGCCAGCAGTGAGGGGCGGGGGGAGACCCAGTACTTC
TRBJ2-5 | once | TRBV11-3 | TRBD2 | CASSPGLASETQYF | TGTGCCAGCAGCCCTGGACTAGCTTCAGAGACCCAGTACTTC
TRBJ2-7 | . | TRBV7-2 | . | CASSLAGGRSYEQYF | TGTGCCAGCAGCTTAGCGGGGGGGCGGTCCTACGAGCAGTACTTC
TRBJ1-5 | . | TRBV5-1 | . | CASSPVGQNQPQHF | TGCGCCAGCAGCCCGGTGGGGCAAAATCAGCCCCAGCATTTT
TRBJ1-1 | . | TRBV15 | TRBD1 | CATTARWTGSSGEAFF | TGTGCCACCACCGCCCGATGGACAGGGAGTTCGGGTGAAGCTTTCTTT
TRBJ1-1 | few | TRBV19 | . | CASSPRAGRTNTEAFF | TGTGCCAGTAGTCCCCGCGCAGGGCGCACGAACACTGAAGCTTTCTTT
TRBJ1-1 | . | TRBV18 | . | CASSPRDGRDTEAFF | TGTGCCAGCTCACCACGGGACGGGAGGGACACTGAAGCTTTCTTT
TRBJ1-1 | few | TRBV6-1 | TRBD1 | CASSGQTGANTEAFF | TGTGCCAGCAGTGGACAAACAGGGGCCAACACTGAAGCTTTCTTT
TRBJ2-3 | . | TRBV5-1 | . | CASSWGRVADTQYF | TGCGCCAGCAGCTGGGGCCGGGTAGCAGATACGCAGTATTTT
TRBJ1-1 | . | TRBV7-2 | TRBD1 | CASSRDSGGRNTEAFF | TGTGCCAGCAGCAGGGACTCAGGGGGTCGGAACACTGAAGCTTTCTTT
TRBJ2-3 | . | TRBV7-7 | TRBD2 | CASSLGLAGASDTQYF | TGTGCTAGCAGCCTAGGACTAGCGGGGGCCTCAGATACGCAGTATTTT
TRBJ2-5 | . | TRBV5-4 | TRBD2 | CASSHLAGGTQKETQYF | TGTGCCAGCAGCCACCTCGCGGGGGGGACACAAAAAGAGACCCAGTACTTC
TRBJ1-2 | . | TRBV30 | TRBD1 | CAWSGQKGAGYTF | TGTGCCTGGAGTGGCCAGAAGGGGGCTGGCTACACCTTC
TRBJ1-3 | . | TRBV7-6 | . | CASSLVRGGRAGNTIYF | TGTGCCAGCAGCTTAGTGAGGGGGGGTCGAGCCGGAAACACCATATATTTT
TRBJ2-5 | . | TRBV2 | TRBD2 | CASALAEETQYF | TGTGCCAGCGCACTAGCGGAAGAGACCCAGTACTTC
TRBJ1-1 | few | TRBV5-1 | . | CASSLRGATSTEAFF | TGCGCCAGCAGCTTACGGGGGGCCACTTCCACTGAAGCTTTCTTT
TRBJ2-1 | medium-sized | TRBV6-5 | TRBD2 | CASSYSGRLANEQFF | TGTGCCAGCAGTTACTCGGGCCGACTAGCGAATGAGCAGTTCTTC
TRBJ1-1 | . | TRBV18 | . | CASSLRQENTEAFF | TGTGCCAGCTCACTTCGACAGGAGAACACTGAAGCTTTCTTT
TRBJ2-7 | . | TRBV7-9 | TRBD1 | CASSLATGGTGSYEQYF | TGTGCCAGCAGCTTAGCGACAGGGGGGACAGGGTCCTACGAGCAGTACTTC
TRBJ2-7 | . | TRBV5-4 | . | CASSLTGSSYEQYF | TGTGCCAGCAGCTTGACAGGTTCGTCCTACGAGCAGTACTTC
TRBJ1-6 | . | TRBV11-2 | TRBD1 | CASSLSGQGKGPLHF | TGTGCCAGCAGCCTCTCAGGACAGGGAAAAGGTCCCCTCCACTTT
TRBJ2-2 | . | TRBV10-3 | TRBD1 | CAIRRTGNTGELFF | TGTGCCATCAGGAGGACAGGGAACACCGGGGAGCTGTTTTTT
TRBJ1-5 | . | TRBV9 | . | CASSVGGASQPQHF | TGTGCCAGCAGCGTCGGGGGGGCCAGTCAGCCCCAGCATTTT
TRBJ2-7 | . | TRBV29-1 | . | CSVEGQGGATEQYF | TGCAGCGTTGAAGGCCAGGGAGGTGCTACCGAGCAGTACTTC
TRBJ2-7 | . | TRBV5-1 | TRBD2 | CASSPGGSSYEQYF | TGCGCCAGCAGCCCGGGGGGAAGCTCCTACGAGCAGTACTTC
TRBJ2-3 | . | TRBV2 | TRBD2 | CASRAFERGRTDTQYF | TGTGCCAGCAGGGCCTTTGAGCGGGGGCGCACAGATACGCAGTATTTT
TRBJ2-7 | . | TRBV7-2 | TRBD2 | CASSRLAGELTQYF | TGTGCCAGCAGCCGACTAGCGGGGGAGCTAACGCAGTACTTC
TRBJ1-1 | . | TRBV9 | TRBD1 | CASSGGQGGTEAFF | TGTGCCAGCAGCGGAGGACAGGGGGGCACTGAAGCTTTCTTT
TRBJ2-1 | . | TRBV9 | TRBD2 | CASSAPPSGGAPGVNEQFF | TGTGCCAGCAGCGCCCCCCCGAGCGGGGGGGCCCCAGGCGTCAATGAGCAGTTCTTC
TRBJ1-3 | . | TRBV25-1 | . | CASSGAGSGGNTIYF | TGTGCCAGCAGTGGGGCAGGGTCTGGTGGAAACACCATATATTTT
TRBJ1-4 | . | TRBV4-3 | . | CASSQSFSGDIRSTNEKLFF | TGCGCCAGCAGCCAATCCTTTAGTGGGGACATACGATCAACTAATGAAAAACTGTTTTTT
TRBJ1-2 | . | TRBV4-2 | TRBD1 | CASSQGDRAVVYTF | TGTGCCAGCAGCCAAGGGGACAGGGCGGTCGTCTACACCTTC
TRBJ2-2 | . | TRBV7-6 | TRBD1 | CASSYRGQYTGELFF | TGTGCCAGCAGCTACAGGGGGCAATACACCGGGGAGCTGTTTTTT
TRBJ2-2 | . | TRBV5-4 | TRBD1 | CASSQDRENTGELFF | TGTGCCAGCAGCCAGGACAGGGAGAACACCGGGGAGCTGTTTTTT
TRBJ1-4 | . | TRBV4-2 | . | CASSQDRTGNRLFF | TGTGCCAGCAGCCAAGATAGGACGGGGAATCGTCTGTTTTTT
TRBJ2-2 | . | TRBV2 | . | CASSDPLAGTGELFF | TGTGCCAGCAGTGACCCCCTAGCTGGTACCGGGGAGCTGTTTTTT
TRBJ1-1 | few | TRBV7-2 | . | CASSLFGSTEAFF | TGTGCCAGCAGCTTATTCGGTTCGACTGAAGCTTTCTTT
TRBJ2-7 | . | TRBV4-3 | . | CASSQGGDALEQYF | TGCGCCAGCAGCCAAGGTGGAGACGCCCTTGAGCAGTACTTC
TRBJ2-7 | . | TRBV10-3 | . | CAISERYGGAEQYF | TGTGCCATCAGTGAGAGATATGGGGGGGCCGAGCAGTACTTC
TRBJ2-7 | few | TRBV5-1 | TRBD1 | CASSLGQGSSSYEQYF | TGCGCCAGCAGCTTGGGACAGGGGTCCAGCTCCTACGAGCAGTACTTC
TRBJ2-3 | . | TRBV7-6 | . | CASSLAVQGGISGDTQYF | TGTGCCAGCAGCTTAGCCGTTCAGGGGGGCATTTCGGGAGATACGCAGTATTTT
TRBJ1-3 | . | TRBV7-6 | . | CASSSRRSGNTIYF | TGTGCCAGCAGCTCTAGAAGATCTGGAAACACCATATATTTT
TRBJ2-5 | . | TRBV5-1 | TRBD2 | CASSFISGGPMGETQYF | TGCGCCAGCAGCTTCATATCGGGGGGGCCGATGGGAGAGACCCAGTACTTC
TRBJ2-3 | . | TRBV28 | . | CASSFRGRATDTQYF | TGTGCCAGCAGTTTCAGGGGCCGGGCCACAGATACGCAGTATTTT
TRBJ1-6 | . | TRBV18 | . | CASSPGSTDYSPLHF | TGTGCCAGCTCACCGGGCTCAACCGATTATTCACCCCTCCACTTT
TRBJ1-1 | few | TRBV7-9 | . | CASSLMEVTEAFF | TGTGCCAGCAGCTTGATGGAGGTCACTGAAGCTTTCTTT
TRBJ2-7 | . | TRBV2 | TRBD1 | CASSDDRDGQYF | TGTGCCAGCAGTGACGACAGGGACGGGCAGTACTTC
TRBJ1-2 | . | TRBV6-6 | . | CASSSDSYGYTF | TGTGCCAGCAGTTCCGACAGCTATGGCTACACCTTC
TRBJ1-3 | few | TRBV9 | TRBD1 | CASSRGDRVSGNTIYF | TGTGCCAGCAGCCGCGGGGACAGGGTATCCGGAAACACCATATATTTT
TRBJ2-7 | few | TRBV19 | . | CASSMGTGNSYEQYF | TGTGCCAGTAGTATGGGTACGGGGAACTCCTACGAGCAGTACTTC